This paragraph covers one TCR beta chain sequence. Primers: 60 Vbeta forward and 13 Jbeta reverse. Profiled with immunoSEQ multiplex PCR; TCRdb holds only in-frame clones, not every one. The data contain 100,000 to 150,000 clones, under 85% of them seen just once; the ten biggest clones take up roughly 9.3%. This record comes from a study of cytomegalovirus exposure and HLA in healthy donors. This TCR derives from a woman in her fifties or sixties in good health and CMV-seropositive. The specimen sequenced was PBMCs.

The chain's CDR3 is CASSLGGGGVTDTQYF. In DNA form, the CDR3 reads TGTGCCAGCAGTCTAGGCGGGGGGGGCGTCACAGATACGCAGTATTTT. The genes are TRBV27 and TRBJ2-3; 9 nucleotides agree with TRBD2. Germline CDR1 is MNHEY and CDR2 is SMNVEV (reference sequence). This CDR3 has 16 residues. V trimming: 5 bases; J trimming: 2 bases; junction bases outside the gene matches: 8.